The clone carrying this T cell receptor beta chain has more than one count but fewer than ten. This entry belongs to a study of T cell repertoires in cytomegalovirus infection. The CDR3 spans 16 residues. Per germline, CDR1 PRHDT and CDR2 FYEKMQ (reference sequence). The V end was cut by 0 bases, the J end by 0 bases, with 9 bases between. Each CDR3 protein is one row after TCRdb ran MiXCR on the reads. The top ten clones hold 18% of a sample with roughly 230,000 distinct CDR3 sequences, 20% to 25% of them seen once. The gene calls are TRBV13 and TRBJ2-1; maybe TRBD1 (6 bases). The clonotype originates from a human donor in good health (CMV status not recorded). Some clones in this sample may be carry-over from other donors' samples. Source material: CD8+ T cells from PBMCs. DNA of the CDR3: TGTGCCAGCAGCTTAGGTCGAGGGGGCTCCTACAATGAGCAGTTCTTC. This translates into CASSLGRGGSYNEQFF.